In its sample, the clone carrying this T cell receptor (beta chain) was seen a few times. Cohort assignment relied on participant-reported clinical history. Either two negative PCRs, clearance, or symptom resolution qualified Cohort 3 donors as recovered. The data originate from a study of blood T cell repertoires in COVID-19. Looking at the study overall: Samples came from the United States, Italy and Spain, spanning acute and convalescent COVID-19.

This CDR3 comprises 17 residues. Germline CDR1 MDHEN, CDR2 SYDVKM. V lost 1 base, J lost 8 bases, and 9 bases stayed unmatched. In the authors' methods: Amplification of reference gene primers provided the estimated nucleated cell counts. Data came from immunoSEQ multiplex PCR; TCRdb stores just in-frame clones and leaves some out. The DNA gave D and trimming, while V, J and clone size come from that table. The table lists roughly 400,000 clones, roughly 89% of them singletons. Sequencing used PBMCs or T cells enriched from blood (not recorded which). V gene TRBV28 combines with J gene TRBJ1-6; 9 nucleotides match TRBD1. The sequence was collected from a woman between 50 and 59 years old who had recovered from COVID-19. Here the CDR3 DNA reads TGTGCCAGCAGTTTATTAACAGGGGGCCTTTCTTATTCACCCCTCCACTTT. It translates to CASSLLTGGLSYSPLHF.